A selection of T cell receptor beta chains follows, all from one sample in a study of blood T cell repertoires in COVID-19. Libraries were prepared by immunoSEQ multiplex PCR; TCRdb keeps only in-frame clonotypes and omits some of them. This sample has some 90,000 clones, with around 88% found just once. Material: peripheral blood. Receptor source: a man of 80 years or more with active or convalescent COVID-19. The CDR3 runs from the conserved cysteine through the conserved F or W. Fields, in order: CDR3 DNA, CDR3 protein, clone size, V gene, D gene, J gene. D genes are given only for firm matches. Size tells how often a clone was seen (once, few, many) or the class of an expanded clone, and some rows leave it out.

cdr3_nt: TGTGCCAGCAGGGCTGGACGTAGCGGAAGATCCTACGAGCAGTACTTC
cdr3_aa: CASRAGRSGRSYEQYF
clone_size: .
v_call: TRBV2
d_call: .
j_call: TRBJ2-7

cdr3_nt: TGTGCCAGCAGCTTTCAAATTACTGGAGCTTTCTTT
cdr3_aa: CASSFQITGAFF
clone_size: once
v_call: TRBV13
d_call: .
j_call: TRBJ1-1

cdr3_nt: TGTGCCAGCAGTTTAGCGGACTCAGTTATGTTCTTC
cdr3_aa: CASSLADSVMFF
clone_size: .
v_call: TRBV12-3/TRBV12-4
d_call: .
j_call: TRBJ2-1

cdr3_nt: TGTGCCTGGAGTCCCTACTTGCGGGAGGGCCGAGAGACCCAGTACTTC
cdr3_aa: CAWSPYLREGRETQYF
clone_size: once
v_call: TRBV30
d_call: TRBD2
j_call: TRBJ2-5

cdr3_nt: TGTGCCAGCAGCCAAGAGAGGGTCCAGCCCCAGCATTTT
cdr3_aa: CASSQERVQPQHF
clone_size: few
v_call: TRBV4-2
d_call: .
j_call: TRBJ1-5

cdr3_nt: TGTGCCAGCAGGGGAGACGGTAGCAATCAGCCCCAGCATTTT
cdr3_aa: CASRGDGSNQPQHF
clone_size: .
v_call: TRBV2
d_call: .
j_call: TRBJ1-5

cdr3_nt: TGCAGCGTTGAGGTCCCGGGACTAAAGGAGACCCAGTACTTC
cdr3_aa: CSVEVPGLKETQYF
clone_size: few
v_call: TRBV29-1
d_call: TRBD2
j_call: TRBJ2-5

cdr3_nt: TGTGCCAGCAGCCAAGATTACTATGGACAGGGAAGGGAGCAGTACTTC
cdr3_aa: CASSQDYYGQGREQYF
clone_size: .
v_call: TRBV3-1/TRBV3-2
d_call: TRBD1
j_call: TRBJ2-7

cdr3_nt: TGTGCCAGCAGTTTACAGGAGGATGAGCAGTTCTTC
cdr3_aa: CASSLQEDEQFF
clone_size: .
v_call: TRBV28
d_call: .
j_call: TRBJ2-1

cdr3_nt: TGTGCCAGCAACCATGCCGGGACTCTACGAACCGGGGAGCTGTTTTTT
cdr3_aa: CASNHAGTLRTGELFF
clone_size: .
v_call: TRBV6-6
d_call: .
j_call: TRBJ2-2

cdr3_nt: TGTGCCAGCAGTTGGACTAGCGGGAGGGCCTCAGAGACCCAGTACTTC
cdr3_aa: CASSWTSGRASETQYF
clone_size: .
v_call: TRBV6-2/TRBV6-3
d_call: TRBD2
j_call: TRBJ2-5

cdr3_nt: TGTGCCAGCAGCCTTGCAGGGGGCCGCTCCTACGAGCAGTACTTC
cdr3_aa: CASSLAGGRSYEQYF
clone_size: .
v_call: TRBV7-2
d_call: TRBD1
j_call: TRBJ2-7

cdr3_nt: TGTGCCAGCAGCTCCCACTCGTCCAGCGATGGCTACACCTTC
cdr3_aa: CASSSHSSSDGYTF
clone_size: once
v_call: TRBV7-9
d_call: .
j_call: TRBJ1-2

cdr3_nt: TGTGCCAGCAGCTTGAATAGCGGGAGTGGGTATGAGCAGTTCTTC
cdr3_aa: CASSLNSGSGYEQFF
clone_size: once
v_call: TRBV5-8
d_call: TRBD2
j_call: TRBJ2-1

cdr3_nt: TGTGCCAGCAGTGTCGACAGGGGGAATTATTATCAGCCCCAGCATTTT
cdr3_aa: CASSVDRGNYYQPQHF
clone_size: .
v_call: TRBV6-1
d_call: TRBD1
j_call: TRBJ1-5

cdr3_nt: TGTGCCAGCAGTTCCCCCAAGGTCTTGAGGGGCTACACCTTC
cdr3_aa: CASSSPKVLRGYTF
clone_size: once
v_call: TRBV28
d_call: .
j_call: TRBJ1-2

cdr3_nt: TGTGCCAGCAGTGAGATACAGGGGGATAACACCTTC
cdr3_aa: CASSEIQGDNTF
clone_size: .
v_call: TRBV25-1
d_call: TRBD1
j_call: TRBJ1-2

cdr3_nt: TGTGCCAGCAGCTTAGGGTCAGGCAATCAGCCCCAGCATTTT
cdr3_aa: CASSLGSGNQPQHF
clone_size: .
v_call: TRBV7-9
d_call: .
j_call: TRBJ1-5

cdr3_nt: TGTGCCAGTGGGGGGACAGGCTCGCCGTCGAACTATGGCTACACCTTC
cdr3_aa: CASGGTGSPSNYGYTF
clone_size: .
v_call: TRBV28
d_call: TRBD1
j_call: TRBJ1-2

cdr3_nt: TGTGCCAGCAGCTTACAGGGGAGAGGCAATCAGCCCCAGCATTTT
cdr3_aa: CASSLQGRGNQPQHF
clone_size: .
v_call: TRBV11-2
d_call: .
j_call: TRBJ1-5

cdr3_nt: TGTGCCTGGAGCCTAAAGGGGGCGGCTGAAGCTTTCTTT
cdr3_aa: CAWSLKGAAEAFF
clone_size: .
v_call: TRBV30
d_call: TRBD1
j_call: TRBJ1-1

cdr3_nt: TGTGCCAGCAGCCAAGCTTGGGGACAGGGTTACGAGCAGTACTTC
cdr3_aa: CASSQAWGQGYEQYF
clone_size: once
v_call: TRBV3-1/TRBV3-2
d_call: TRBD1
j_call: TRBJ2-7